This TCR beta chain was obtained from a study of post-analysis software for immune sequencing data. Study-wide context: Multiple sclerosis in the patients followed relapsing-remitting, secondary progressive and progressive-relapsing courses. The study's findings and limits: There were a few TRBV segments more frequent in patients than controls, and TRBV5-6, TRBV5-1 and TRBV20-1 were among them.

Prepared libraries of TCR beta cDNA carried unique molecular identifiers. TCRdb passed the PCR reads through MiXCR, listing each CDR3 protein once. The data contain about half a million distinct CDR3 sequences, around 31% of them singletons. The CDR3 consists of 16 residues. CDR1 is KGHSH, CDR2 LQKENI, per germline. V was pared by 6 bases and J by 1 base, with 19 bases between. In this sample, this clonotype turned up a few times. As yet, its antigen is unknown. This TCR was sampled from a girl aged 2-17 years with multiple sclerosis. The sample consisted of blood. The chain is built from TRBV18 and TRBJ2-7; the D gene is possibly TRBD2 (6 bases). The CDR3 region is CASSNLPRDGSYEQYF. In DNA, the CDR3 is TGTGCCAGCTCGAACCTCCCGCGGGACGGGTCCTACGAGCAGTACTTC.